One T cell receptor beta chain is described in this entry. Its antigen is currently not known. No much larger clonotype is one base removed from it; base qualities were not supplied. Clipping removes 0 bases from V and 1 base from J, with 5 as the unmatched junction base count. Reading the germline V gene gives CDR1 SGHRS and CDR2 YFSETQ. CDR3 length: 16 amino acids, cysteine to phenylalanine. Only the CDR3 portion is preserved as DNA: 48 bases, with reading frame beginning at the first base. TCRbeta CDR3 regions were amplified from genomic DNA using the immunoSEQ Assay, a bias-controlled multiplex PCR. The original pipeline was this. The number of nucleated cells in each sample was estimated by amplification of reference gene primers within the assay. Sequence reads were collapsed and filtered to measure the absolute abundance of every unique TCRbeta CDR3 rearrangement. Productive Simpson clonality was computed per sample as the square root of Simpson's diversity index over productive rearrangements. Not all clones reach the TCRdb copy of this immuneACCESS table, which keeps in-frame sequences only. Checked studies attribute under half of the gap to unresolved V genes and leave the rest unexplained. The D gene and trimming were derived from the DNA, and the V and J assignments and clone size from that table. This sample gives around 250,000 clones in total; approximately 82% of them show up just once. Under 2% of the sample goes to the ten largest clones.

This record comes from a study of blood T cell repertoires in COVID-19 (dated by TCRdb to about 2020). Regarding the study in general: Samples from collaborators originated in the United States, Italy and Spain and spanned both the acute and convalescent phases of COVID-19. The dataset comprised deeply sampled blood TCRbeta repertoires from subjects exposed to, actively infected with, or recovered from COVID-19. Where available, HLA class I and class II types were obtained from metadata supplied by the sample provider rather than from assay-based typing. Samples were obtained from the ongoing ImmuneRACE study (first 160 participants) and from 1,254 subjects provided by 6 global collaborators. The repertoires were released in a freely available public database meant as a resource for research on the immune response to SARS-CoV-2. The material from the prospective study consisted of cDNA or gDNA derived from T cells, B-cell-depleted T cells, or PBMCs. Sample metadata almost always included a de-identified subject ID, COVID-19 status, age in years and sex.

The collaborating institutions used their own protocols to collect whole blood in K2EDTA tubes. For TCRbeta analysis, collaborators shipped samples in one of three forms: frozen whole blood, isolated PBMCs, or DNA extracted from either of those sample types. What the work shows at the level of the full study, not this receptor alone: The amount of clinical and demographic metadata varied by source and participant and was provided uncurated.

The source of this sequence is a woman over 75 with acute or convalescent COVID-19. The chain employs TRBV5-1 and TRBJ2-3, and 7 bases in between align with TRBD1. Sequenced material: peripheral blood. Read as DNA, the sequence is TGCGCCAGCAGCTTGGCCCCTCAGGGGGGCACAGATACGCAGTATTTT. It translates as CASSLAPQGGTDTQYF.